The clone carrying this TCR beta chain has a handful of counts. Its specificity is not known. The record originates from a study of molecular identifiers for immune sequencing clone quantification. From germline, CDR1 is MNHEY and CDR2 SVGAGI. The CDR3 consists of 19 residues. Trimming cost V 0 bases and J 7 bases, with 24 bases left between them. TCRdb reprocessed the PCR reads via MiXCR and lists one record per CDR3 protein. The data hold more than 450,000 distinct CDR3 sequences, with about 21% observed a single time. Sorting was used to obtain naive CD8 T cells (CD8+CD4-CCR7+CD45RA+). Findings and caveats of the study: Clones that exceeded 20 RNA copies held over 99% of effector molecules, yet under 1% in naive cells. In cases of identical TCR molecules sharing a barcode, highly expanded clone sizes could be underestimated.

The clonotype comes from a human donor in good health. Some libraries in this study had Jurkat cell RNA spiked in. The sequenced sample consisted of naive CD8+ T cells from blood, with Jurkat cell RNA spiked in. Subset noted: FACS-sorted CD8+CD4-CCR7+CD45RA+ naive T cells. The chain uses TRBV6-5 and TRBJ1-4, with TRBD1 as a possible D gene (5 bases). CDR3 amino acids: CASSYSSPGTIRAGEKLFF. The CDR3 DNA reads as TGTGCCAGCAGTTACTCGAGCCCGGGGACGATAAGGGCGGGTGAAAAACTGTTTTTT.